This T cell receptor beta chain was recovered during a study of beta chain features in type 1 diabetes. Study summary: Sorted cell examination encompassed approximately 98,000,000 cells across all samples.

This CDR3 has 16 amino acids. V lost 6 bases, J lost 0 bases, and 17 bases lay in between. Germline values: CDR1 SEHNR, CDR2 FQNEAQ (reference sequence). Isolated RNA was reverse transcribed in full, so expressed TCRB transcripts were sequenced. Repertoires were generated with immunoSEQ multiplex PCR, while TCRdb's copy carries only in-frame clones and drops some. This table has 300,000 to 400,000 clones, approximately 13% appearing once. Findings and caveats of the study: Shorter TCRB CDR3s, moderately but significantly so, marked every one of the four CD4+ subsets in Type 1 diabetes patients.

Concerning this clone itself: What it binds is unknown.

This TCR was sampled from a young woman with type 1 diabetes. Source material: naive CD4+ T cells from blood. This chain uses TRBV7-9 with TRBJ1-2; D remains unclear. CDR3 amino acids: CASRLGESRANYGYTF. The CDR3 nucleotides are TGTGCCAGCAGACTTGGGGAGTCTCGGGCTAACTATGGCTACACCTTC. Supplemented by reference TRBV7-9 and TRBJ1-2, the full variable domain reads DTGVSQNPRHKITKRGQNVTFRCDPISEHNRLYWYRQTLGQGPEFLTYFQNEAQLEKSRLLSDRFSAERPKGSFSTLEIQRTEQGDSAMYLCASRLGESRANYGYTFGSGTRLTVV.